This T cell receptor (beta chain) stems from a study of breast tumors, draining lymph nodes, adjacent tissues. V lost 1 base to trimming and J lost 6 bases, with 13 bases between them. Germline V CDR1 and CDR2: MNHNS, SASEGT. The CDR3 has 15 residues. Axillary draining lymph nodes of breast cancer patients supplied the node samples. TCRdb redid the calling of the multiplex PCR reads with MiXCR, one entry per CDR3 protein. Found here are around 170,000 distinct CDR3 sequences, approximately 33% of them singletons; the top ten hold over 3.5%. The receptor comes from a female donor with breast cancer. Some clones in this sample may be carry-over from other donors' samples. This rearrangement joins TRBV6-1 to TRBJ2-1, with TRBD2 as a possible D gene (5 bases). Sequencing used axillary lymph node tissue. The CDR3 coding sequence is TGTGCCAGCAGTGAAGAGAGGGTGGGTCGCAATGAGCAGTTCTTC. Protein sequence: CASSEERVGRNEQFF.